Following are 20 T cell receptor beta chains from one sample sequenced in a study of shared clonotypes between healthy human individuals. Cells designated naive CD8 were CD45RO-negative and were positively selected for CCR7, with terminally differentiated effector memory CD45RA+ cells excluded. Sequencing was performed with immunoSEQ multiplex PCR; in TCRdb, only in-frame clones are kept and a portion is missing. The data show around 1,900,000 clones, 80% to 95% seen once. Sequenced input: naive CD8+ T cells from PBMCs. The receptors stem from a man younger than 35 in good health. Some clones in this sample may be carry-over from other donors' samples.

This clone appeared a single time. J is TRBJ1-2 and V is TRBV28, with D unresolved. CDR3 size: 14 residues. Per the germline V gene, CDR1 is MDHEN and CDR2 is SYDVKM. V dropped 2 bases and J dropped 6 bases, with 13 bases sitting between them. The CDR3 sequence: CASSLRAFGNGYTF. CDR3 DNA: TGTGCCAGCAGTTTAAGGGCGTTCGGGAATGGCTACACCTTC.

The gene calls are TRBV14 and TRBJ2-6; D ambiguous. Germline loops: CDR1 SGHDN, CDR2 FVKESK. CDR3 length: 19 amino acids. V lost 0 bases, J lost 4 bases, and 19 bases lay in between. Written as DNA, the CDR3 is TGTGCCAGCAGCCAAGATCCCCCGGGTTACCCCCCGGGGGCCAACGTCCTGACTTTC. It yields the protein CASSQDPPGYPPGANVLTF.

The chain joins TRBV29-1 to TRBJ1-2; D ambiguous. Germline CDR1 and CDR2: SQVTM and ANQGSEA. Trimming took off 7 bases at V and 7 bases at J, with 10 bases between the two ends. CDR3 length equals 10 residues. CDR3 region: CSATGSGYTF. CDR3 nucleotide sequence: TGCAGCGCAACTGGTAGTGGCTACACCTTC.

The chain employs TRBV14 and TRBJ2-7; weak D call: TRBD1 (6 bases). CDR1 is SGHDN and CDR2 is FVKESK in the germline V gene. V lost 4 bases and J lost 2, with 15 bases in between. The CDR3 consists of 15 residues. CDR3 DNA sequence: TGTGCCAGCAGCCTAGGAGGACAGAGTACCTACGAGCAGTACTTC. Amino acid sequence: CASSLGGQSTYEQYF.

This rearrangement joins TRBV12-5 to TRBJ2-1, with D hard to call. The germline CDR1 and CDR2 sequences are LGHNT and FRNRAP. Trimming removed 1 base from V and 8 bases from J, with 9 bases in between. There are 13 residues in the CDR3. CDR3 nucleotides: TGTGCTAGTGGTTTGGGCTATATGGATGAGCAGTTCTTC. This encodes CASGLGYMDEQFF.

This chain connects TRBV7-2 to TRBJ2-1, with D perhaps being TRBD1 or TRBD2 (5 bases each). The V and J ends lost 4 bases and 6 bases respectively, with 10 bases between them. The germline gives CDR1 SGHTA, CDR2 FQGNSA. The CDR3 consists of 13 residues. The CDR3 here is CASSWDGLNEQFF. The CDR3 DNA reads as TGTGCCAGCAGCTGGGACGGGCTCAATGAGCAGTTCTTC. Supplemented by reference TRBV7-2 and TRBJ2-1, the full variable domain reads GAGVSQSPSNKVTEKGKDVELRCDPISGHTALYWYRQSLGQGLEFLIYFQGNSAPDKSGLPSDRFSAERTGGSVSTLTIQRTQQEDSAVYLCASSWDGLNEQFFGPGTRLTVL.

In DNA form, the CDR3 reads TGTGCCAGCAAGAGGACGGGACCCTACGAGCAGTACTTC. It codes for CASKRTGPYEQYF. The chain carries TRBV11-2 and TRBJ2-7, with D perhaps being TRBD1 or TRBD2 (5 bases each). The germline V gene has CDR1 SGHAT and CDR2 FQNNGV. CDR3 length: 13 residues. Trimming shortened V by 7 bases and J by 2 bases, and 12 bases separated the two germline ends.

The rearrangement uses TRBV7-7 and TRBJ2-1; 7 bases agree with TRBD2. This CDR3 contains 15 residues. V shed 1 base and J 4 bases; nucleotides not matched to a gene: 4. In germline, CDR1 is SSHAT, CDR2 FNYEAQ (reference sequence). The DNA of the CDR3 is TGTGCCAGCAGCTTAGTGGCTAGCGGATACAATGAGCAGTTCTTC. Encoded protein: CASSLVASGYNEQFF.

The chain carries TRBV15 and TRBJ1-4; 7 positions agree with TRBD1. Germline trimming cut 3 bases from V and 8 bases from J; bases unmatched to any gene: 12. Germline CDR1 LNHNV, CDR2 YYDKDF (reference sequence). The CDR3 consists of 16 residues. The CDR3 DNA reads TGTGCCACCAGCAGGGGGACAGAGTTTCAGTGGGAAAAACTGTTTTTT. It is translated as CATSRGTEFQWEKLFF. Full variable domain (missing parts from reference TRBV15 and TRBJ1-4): DAMVIQNPRYQVTQFGKPVTLSCSQTLNHNVMYWYQQKSSQAPKLLFHYYDKDFNNEADTPDNFQSRRPNTSFCFLDIRSPGLGDTAMYLCATSRGTEFQWEKLFFGSGTQLSVL.

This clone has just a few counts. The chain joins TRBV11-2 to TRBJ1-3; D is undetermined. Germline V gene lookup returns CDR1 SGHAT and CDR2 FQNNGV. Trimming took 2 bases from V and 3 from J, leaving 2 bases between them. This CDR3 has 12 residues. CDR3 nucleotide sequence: TGTGCCAGCAGCTTATATGGAAACACCATATATTTT. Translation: CASSLYGNTIYF.

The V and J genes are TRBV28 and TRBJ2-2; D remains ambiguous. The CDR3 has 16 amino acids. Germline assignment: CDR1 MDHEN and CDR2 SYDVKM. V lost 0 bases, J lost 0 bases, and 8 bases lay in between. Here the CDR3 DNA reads TGTGCCAGCAGTTTATGGGCGCAGGCGAACACCGGGGAGCTGTTTTTT. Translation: CASSLWAQANTGELFF.

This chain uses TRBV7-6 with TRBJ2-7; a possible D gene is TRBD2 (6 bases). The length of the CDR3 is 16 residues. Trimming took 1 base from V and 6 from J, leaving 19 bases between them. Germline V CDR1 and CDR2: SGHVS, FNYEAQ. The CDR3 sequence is CASSLGSRDWHPEQYF. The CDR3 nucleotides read TGTGCCAGCAGCTTAGGGTCGCGGGATTGGCACCCCGAGCAGTACTTC.

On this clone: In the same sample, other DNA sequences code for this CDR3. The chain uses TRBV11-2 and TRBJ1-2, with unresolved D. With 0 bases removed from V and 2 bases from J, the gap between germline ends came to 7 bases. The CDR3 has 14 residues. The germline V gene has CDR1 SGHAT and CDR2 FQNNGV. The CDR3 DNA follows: TGTGCCAGCAGCTTAGATCCGGGGAACTATGGCTACACCTTC. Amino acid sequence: CASSLDPGNYGYTF. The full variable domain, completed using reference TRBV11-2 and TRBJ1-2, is EAGVAQSPRYKIIEKRQSVAFWCNPISGHATLYWYQQILGQGPKLLIQFQNNGVVDDSQLPKDRFSAERLKGVDSTLKIQPAKLEDSAVYLCASSLDPGNYGYTFGSGTRLTVV.

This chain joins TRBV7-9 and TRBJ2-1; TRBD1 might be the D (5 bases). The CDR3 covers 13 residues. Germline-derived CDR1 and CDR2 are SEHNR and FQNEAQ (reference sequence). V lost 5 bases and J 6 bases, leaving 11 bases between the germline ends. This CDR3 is CASSPRQTNEQFF. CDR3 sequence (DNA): TGTGCCAGCAGCCCAAGACAGACCAATGAGCAGTTCTTC.

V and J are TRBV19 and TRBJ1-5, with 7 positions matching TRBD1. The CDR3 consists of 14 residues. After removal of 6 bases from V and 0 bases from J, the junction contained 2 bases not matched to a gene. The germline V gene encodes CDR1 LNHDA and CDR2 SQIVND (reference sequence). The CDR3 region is CASSDRVSNQPQHF. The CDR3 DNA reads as TGTGCCAGTAGCGACAGGGTTAGCAATCAGCCCCAGCATTTT.

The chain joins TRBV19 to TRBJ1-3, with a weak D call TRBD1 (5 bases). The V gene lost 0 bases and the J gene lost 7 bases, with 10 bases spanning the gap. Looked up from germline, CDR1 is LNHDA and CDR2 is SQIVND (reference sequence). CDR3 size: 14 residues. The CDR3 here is CASSIDHRTNTIYF. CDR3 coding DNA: TGTGCCAGTAGTATAGACCACAGGACGAACACCATATATTTT.

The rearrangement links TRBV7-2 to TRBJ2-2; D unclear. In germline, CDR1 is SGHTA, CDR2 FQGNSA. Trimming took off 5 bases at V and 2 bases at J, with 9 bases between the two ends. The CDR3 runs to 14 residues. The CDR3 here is CASSVPFNTGELFF. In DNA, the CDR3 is TGTGCCAGCAGCGTTCCCTTCAACACCGGGGAGCTGTTTTTT.

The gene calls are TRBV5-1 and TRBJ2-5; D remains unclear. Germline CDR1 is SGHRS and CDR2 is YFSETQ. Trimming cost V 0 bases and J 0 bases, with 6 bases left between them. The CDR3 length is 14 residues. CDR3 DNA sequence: TGCGCCAGCAGCTTGGCAAGGGACCAAGAGACCCAGTACTTC. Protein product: CASSLARDQETQYF.

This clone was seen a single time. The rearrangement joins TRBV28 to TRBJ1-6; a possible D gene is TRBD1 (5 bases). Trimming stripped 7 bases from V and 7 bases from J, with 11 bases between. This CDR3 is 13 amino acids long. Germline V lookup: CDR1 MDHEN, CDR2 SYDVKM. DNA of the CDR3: TGTGCCAGCAAGAACAGGCCCAATTCACCCCTCCACTTT. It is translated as CASKNRPNSPLHF.

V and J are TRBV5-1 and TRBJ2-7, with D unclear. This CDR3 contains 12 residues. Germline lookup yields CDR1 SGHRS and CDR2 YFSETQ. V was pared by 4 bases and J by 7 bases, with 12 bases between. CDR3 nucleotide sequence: TGCGCCAGCAGCCTTCTGGCTGGGGAGCAGTACTTC. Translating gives CASSLLAGEQYF.